A single T cell receptor beta chain is shown here with its context. Its binding antigen is unknown. It has no much larger one-base neighbor in the sample; base qualities were not kept. The data originate from a study of identical twins (dated by TCRdb to the mid-2010s). Turning to the overall study: TCR alpha and beta repertoires from monozygotic twins, unrelated adults of various ages and cord blood were deep-sequenced to test whether fetal clonotypes persist. Replicate twin experiments were performed at different times using different library preparation protocols to rule out contamination.

Preparation of the library involved 5' RACE. Data came from an Illumina HiSeq 2000. A universal primer binding site was added through template switching, and the final cDNA carried a unique molecular identifier so that TCR cDNA molecules could be counted accurately. Specific primers in the conserved constant-segment region were used to synthesize first-strand cDNA for the TCR alpha and beta chains. Each cDNA library was double barcoded, with a SMART-Mk sample barcode plus Illumina barcodes, to control for contamination. Two successive PCR steps introduced TruSeq adapter sequences along with Illumina sample barcodes. The TCR alpha and beta cDNA libraries were sequenced on the Illumina HiSeq platform using custom primers. Under the source paper's analysis protocol: Raw reads were processed with MiGEC to extract unique molecular identifiers, and MiXCR was used to determine CDR3 positions. Recombination models were inferred per individual with the repgenHMM and IGoR tools using an EM algorithm. The analysis of shared clonotypes was done with the tcR package in R, with sharing normalized by the product of cloneset sizes. Out-of-frame nonproductive sequences were analyzed to study raw recombination free of thymic and clonal selection effects. TCRdb cleaned the public reads at Q25 with fastp, built clones with MiXCR and kept in-frame beta chains. Identical CDR3 proteins give one entry, which carries the most common genes and DNA. The V and J calls shown here were made by TCRdb, not taken from the authors' results. The sample table holds roughly 480,000 distinct CDR3 sequences, of which approximately 24% were seen once. The top ten constitute 2.9% of the sample.

Every donor was a healthy Caucasian. Three pairs of female monozygotic twins, all aged about 18 to 30 years, were included in the twin cohort. CD4+ and CD8+ T cell populations were isolated with positive isolation kits from Invitrogen. There are 13 amino acids in the CDR3, from cysteine to phenylalanine inclusive. Of all the DNA, just the CDR3 is kept, 39 bases in frame from base 1. CDR1 and CDR2, looked up from the germline V gene, are KGHSH and LQKENI. At the junction V is shortened by 3 bases and J by 4 bases, with 9 bases in between. Study-wide findings and limitations: Invariant T cells such as MAIT and iNKT could partly confound zero-insertion analyses, though diverse VJ usage argued against this for most clonotypes. Out-of-frame TCR alpha sharing in monozygotic twins was systematically underestimated by recombination models, whereas sharing between unrelated individuals was in agreement with the recombination models. Fewer insertions were carried by abundant cord blood beta clonotypes, a similar but weaker trend appeared in young adult naive repertoires, and no such trend appeared in memory repertoires. In beta out-of-frame sequences, excess twin sharing was weaker, because having fewer shared sequences lowered the signal-to-noise ratio. Because the same donors could not be followed over many years, the conclusions depended on cross-sectional statistical analysis. Out-of-frame TCR alpha sequences shared between twins showed an excess of low generation-probability sequences compared with coincidental sharing between unrelated individuals.

This same sample was also part of a study on T cells expressing NK-cell markers. As that second paper reports: TCR beta-chain repertoires were profiled in sorted CD3+CD56+NKG2C+, CD3+CD56+NKG2C- and CD3+CD56-NKG2C+ T-cell subsets from about 8 donors. Among the eight sequenced donors, seven were HCMV-seropositive and one was HCMV-seronegative. To restrict sorting to alphabetaTCR-expressing T cells, an anti-gammadeltaTCR antibody was added in several experiments. In over 5 donors, the dominant CD3+CD56+NKG2C+ clonotypes were among the top 10 CD8+ clonotypes and accounted for about 1.0-7.0% of CD8+ T cells. Those dominant clonotypes were again the most abundant among CD3+CD56-NKG2C+ cells in a handful of donors, at about 28.3-60.1%. It remained unclear whether the expanded NKG2C-expressing T cell clones were specific for HCMV antigens. The eight sequenced donors were randomly selected healthy volunteers, three men and five women. A commercial ELISA kit detecting HCMV-specific IgG in serum was used to determine HCMV serostatus. MIGEC was used to demultiplex reads and group reads by UMI, and MiTCR was used to assemble and quantify clonotypes. Only TCR cDNA sequences supported by at least two reads were kept to exclude erroneous sequences. The tcR package was used for downstream repertoire analysis, with clonotypes matched between fractions based on CDR3 nucleotide sequence plus V segment. VDJmatch was used to annotate antigen specificity against VDJdb, with one amino acid substitution allowed in CDR3.

The origin of this receptor is a young woman in good health. The chain joins TRBV18 to TRBJ1-2, with no reliable assignment of the D segment. Source material: CD4+ T cells sorted from blood. The CDR3 region reads CASSPKDLYGYTF. The DNA sequence is as follows: TGTGCCAGCTCACCCAAGGACCTCTATGGCTACACCTTC. With the rest looked up from the reference TRBV18 and TRBJ1-2 genes rather than sequenced, the full variable domain is NAGVMQNPRHLVRRRGQEARLRCSPMKGHSHVYWYRQLPEEGLKFMVYLQKENIIDESGMPKERFSAEFPKEGPSILRIQQVVRGDSAAYFCASSPKDLYGYTFGSGTRLTVV.